This T cell receptor beta chain was found in a study of vaccination and CD4 T cells after COVID-19. Whole-study results and caveats: Convalescent participants were relatively few, and none had early post-infection timepoints studied.

TCRdb reprocessed the PCR reads via MiXCR and lists one record per CDR3 protein. The sample has about 21,000 distinct CDR3 sequences, about 50% seen once. This CDR3 is built from 16 residues. Germline CDR1 reads MNHNS; CDR2 reads SASEGT. Trimming cost V 5 bases and J 8 bases; bases outside gene matches: 11. In the case of this clonotype: Its antigen is still unknown.

The TCR comes from a human donor who had recovered from COVID-19. The chain joins TRBV6-1 to TRBJ1-6; 8 positions match TRBD1. The input for sequencing was CD4+ T cells from blood, taken before SARS-CoV-2 vaccination. In DNA, the CDR3 is TGTGCCAGCAGTCTACAGGGGGAGGCATGGTATTCACCCCTCCACTTT. It codes for CASSLQGEAWYSPLHF.